This T cell receptor (beta chain) was captured in a study of STAT3 mutations in large granular lymphocyte leukemia. Whole-study results and caveats: Every T-LGLL patient had at least one immunodominant TCRbeta clonotype. Variable sampling intervals and differing treatment regimens complicated linking therapy response to TCR clonal burden changes.

Germline V lookup: CDR1 SEHNR, CDR2 FQNEAQ (reference sequence). This CDR3 comprises 13 residues. V lost 3 bases, J lost 4 bases, and 2 bases stayed unmatched. Assay used: immunoSEQ multiplex PCR; TCRdb lists only in-frame clones, some missing. This repertoire shows 10,000 to 15,000 clones, over 75% found once; its top ten account for roughly an eighth. A remark on this clone: What it binds is unknown.

The sequenced sample consisted of PBMCs. The V gene is TRBV7-9, the J gene TRBJ1-1; 7 nucleotides line up with TRBD1. The sequence derives from a human donor with T large granular lymphocyte leukemia. Some clones in this sample may be carry-over from other donors' samples. The CDR3 sequence: CASSLGQLTEAFF. The CDR3, as DNA: TGTGCCAGCAGCTTGGGACAGCTCACTGAAGCTTTCTTT.